The source of this T cell receptor beta chain is a study of cytomegalovirus exposure and HLA in healthy donors. General study results and limits: A later look showed TCR association rates differing by HLA locus, highest for DRB1 and lowest for HLA-C. Cytomegalovirus-associated status was assigned to about 160 TCR beta chains.

From germline, CDR1 is SGHRS and CDR2 YFSETQ. This CDR3 has 14 amino acids. V lost 2 bases and J 7 bases, leaving 13 bases between the germline ends. In the PCR, 60 Vbeta and 13 Jbeta primers were used. Using immunoSEQ multiplex PCR, the repertoire was profiled, and TCRdb retains in-frame clones only, with some absent. Counted here are about 60,000 clones, roughly three quarters occurring once; the ten biggest clones make up about 2.8%. To note about this clone: The antigen is not known.

This TCR was recovered from a woman in her twenties or thirties in good health and CMV-seronegative. The chain couples TRBV5-1 to TRBJ2-1; possibly TRBD2 for D (7 bases). The sample taken for sequencing was PBMCs. This chain's CDR3 is CASSFGGGTNEQFF. In DNA, the CDR3 is TGCGCCAGCAGCTTTGGGGGAGGGACAAATGAGCAGTTCTTC.